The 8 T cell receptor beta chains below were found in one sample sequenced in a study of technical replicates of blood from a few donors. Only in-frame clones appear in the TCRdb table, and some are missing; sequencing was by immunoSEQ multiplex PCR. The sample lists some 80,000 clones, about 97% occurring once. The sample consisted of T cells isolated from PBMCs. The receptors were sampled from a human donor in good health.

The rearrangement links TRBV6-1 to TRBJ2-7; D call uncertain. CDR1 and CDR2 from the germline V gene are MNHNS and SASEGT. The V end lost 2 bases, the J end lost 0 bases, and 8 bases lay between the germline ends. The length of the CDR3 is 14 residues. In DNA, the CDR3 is TGTGCCAGCAGTGAACTGCTGAGCTCCTACGAGCAGTACTTC. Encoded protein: CASSELLSSYEQYF.

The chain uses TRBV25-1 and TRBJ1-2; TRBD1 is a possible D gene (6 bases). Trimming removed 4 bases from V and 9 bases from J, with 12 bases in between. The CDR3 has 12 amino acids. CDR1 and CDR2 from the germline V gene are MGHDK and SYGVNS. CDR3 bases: TGTGCCAGCAGTGCTGGAAGGGGGAGCTACACCTTC. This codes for CASSAGRGSYTF.

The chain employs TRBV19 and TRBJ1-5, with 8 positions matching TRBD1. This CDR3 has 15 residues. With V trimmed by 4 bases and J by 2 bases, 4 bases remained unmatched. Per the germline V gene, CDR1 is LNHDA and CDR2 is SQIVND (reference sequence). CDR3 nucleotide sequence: TGTGCCAGTAGTACAGGGGGCTGGGGCAATCAGCCCCAGCATTTT. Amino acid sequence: CASSTGGWGNQPQHF.

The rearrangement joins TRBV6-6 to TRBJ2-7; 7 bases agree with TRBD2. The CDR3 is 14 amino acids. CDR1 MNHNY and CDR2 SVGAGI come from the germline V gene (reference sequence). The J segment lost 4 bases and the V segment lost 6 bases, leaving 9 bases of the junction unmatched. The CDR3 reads CASSPGLVLYEQYF. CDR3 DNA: TGTGCCAGCAGCCCCGGACTAGTTTTATACGAGCAGTACTTC.

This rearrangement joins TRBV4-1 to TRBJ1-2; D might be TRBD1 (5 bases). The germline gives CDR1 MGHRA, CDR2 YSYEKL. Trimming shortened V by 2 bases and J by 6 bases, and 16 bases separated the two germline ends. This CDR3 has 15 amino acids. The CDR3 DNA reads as TGCGCCAGCAGCCAAAGGCAGGGTGGATGGGATGGCTACACCTTC. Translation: CASSQRQGGWDGYTF.

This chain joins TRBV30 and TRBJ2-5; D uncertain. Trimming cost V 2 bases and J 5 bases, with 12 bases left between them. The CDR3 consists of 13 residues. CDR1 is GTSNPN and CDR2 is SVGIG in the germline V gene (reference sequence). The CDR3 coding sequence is TGTGCCTGGAGTAAGACTGGTTTGGAGACCCAGTACTTC. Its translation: CAWSKTGLETQYF.

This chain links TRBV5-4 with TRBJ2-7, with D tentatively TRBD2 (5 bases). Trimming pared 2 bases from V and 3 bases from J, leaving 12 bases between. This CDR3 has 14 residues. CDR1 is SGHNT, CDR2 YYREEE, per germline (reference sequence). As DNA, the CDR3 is TGTGCCAGCAGCTTCGAGCGGAAGGACTACGAGCAGTACTTC. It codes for CASSFERKDYEQYF.

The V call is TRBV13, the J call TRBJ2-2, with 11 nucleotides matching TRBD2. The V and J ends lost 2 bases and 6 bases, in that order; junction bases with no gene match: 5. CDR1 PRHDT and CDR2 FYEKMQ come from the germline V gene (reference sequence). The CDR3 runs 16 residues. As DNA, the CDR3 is TGTGCCAGCAGCTTATCACTAGCGGGAGCCGCCGGGGAGCTGTTTTTT. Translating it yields CASSLSLAGAAGELFF.